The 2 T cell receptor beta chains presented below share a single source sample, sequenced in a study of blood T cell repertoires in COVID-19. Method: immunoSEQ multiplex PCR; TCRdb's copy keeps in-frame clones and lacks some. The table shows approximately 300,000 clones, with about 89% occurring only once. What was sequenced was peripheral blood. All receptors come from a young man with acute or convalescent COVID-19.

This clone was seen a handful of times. The CDR3 coding sequence is TGTGCCAGCAGCTTAGGGGGGAGGGATGACACCGGGGAGCTGTTTTTT. This translates into CASSLGGRDDTGELFF. The chain employs TRBV7-2 and TRBJ2-2; 7 bases fit TRBD2. V trimming: 1 base; J trimming: 3 bases; junction bases outside the gene matches: 5. Germline CDR1 SGHTA, CDR2 FQGNSA. There are 16 residues in the CDR3.

Here the CDR3 reads CASSFGGGTDTQYF. The CDR3, as DNA: TGTGCCAGCAGTTTTGGAGGCGGCACAGATACGCAGTATTTT. The V call is TRBV28, the J call TRBJ2-3; perhaps TRBD2 as D (5 bases). There are 14 residues in the CDR3. Germline V gene lookup returns CDR1 MDHEN and CDR2 SYDVKM. V lost 3 bases to trimming and J lost 1 base, with 8 bases between them.